This is a list of T cell receptor beta chains from one sample in a study of shared clonotypes between healthy human individuals. TCRdb keeps only in-frame clones here, not all; method: immunoSEQ multiplex PCR. Among about 2,200,000 clones listed, just over 90% were seen once. The sequenced sample was naive CD8+ T cells from PBMCs. All receptors come from a man aged 18 to 35 in good health. Some clones in this sample may be carry-over from other donors' samples. Each CDR3 is given with its conserved first and last residue. A D gene is named only where the DNA matches it firmly. Size is omitted from some rows. Given values are once, few, many or a class for expanded clones.

J gene | D gene | V gene | clone size | CDR3 protein | CDR3 DNA
TRBJ2-1 | - | TRBV5-6 | - | CASSPSPAPNEQFF | TGTGCCAGCAGCCCGTCGCCCGCCCCCAATGAGCAGTTCTTC
TRBJ2-7 | TRBD1 | TRBV9 | - | CASSTGGEQYF | TGTGCCAGCAGCACAGGGGGCGAGCAGTACTTC
TRBJ2-1 | TRBD2 | TRBV7-8 | - | CASSPRTSGRLNVEQFF | TGTGCCAGCAGCCCTAGGACTAGCGGGAGGTTAAACGTTGAGCAGTTCTTC
TRBJ1-1 | - | TRBV10-3 | - | CAISESDTQNTEAFF | TGTGCCATCAGTGAATCGGACACCCAGAACACTGAAGCTTTCTTT
TRBJ2-1 | TRBD1 | TRBV7-2 | - | CASSFLDRDGNEQFF | TGTGCCAGCAGCTTCCTGGACAGGGATGGCAATGAGCAGTTCTTC
TRBJ1-4 | - | TRBV6-5 | - | CASSYREGGEKLFF | TGTGCCAGCAGTTACCGGGAGGGGGGTGAAAAACTGTTTTTT
TRBJ2-4 | - | TRBV4-1 | - | CASSQDWRIAKNIQYF | TGCGCCAGCAGCCAAGACTGGCGGATAGCCAAAAACATTCAGTACTTC
TRBJ2-5 | TRBD1 | TRBV27 | once | CASRGTGWQETQYF | TGTGCCAGCAGGGGGACAGGGTGGCAAGAGACCCAGTACTTC
TRBJ2-7 | - | TRBV27 | - | CASSLSSGVEQYF | TGTGCCAGCAGTTTATCTTCCGGGGTCGAGCAGTACTTC
TRBJ1-5 | - | TRBV10-3 | - | CAISGGKYSNQPQHF | TGTGCCATCAGTGGGGGCAAGTATAGCAATCAGCCCCAGCATTTT
TRBJ1-1 | - | TRBV10-3 | - | CAISESGDWGTEAFF | TGTGCCATCAGTGAGTCTGGGGATTGGGGCACTGAAGCTTTCTTT
TRBJ2-7 | TRBD1 | TRBV7-8 | - | CASSEGQGFVIAYEQYF | TGTGCCAGCAGCGAAGGACAGGGTTTTGTCATCGCGTACGAGCAGTACTTC
TRBJ1-4 | - | TRBV2 | - | CASSLRQTKNEKLFF | TGTGCCAGCAGCTTACGACAGACCAAGAATGAAAAACTGTTTTTT
TRBJ1-5 | - | TRBV19 | few | CASSIRDTNQPQHF | TGTGCCAGTAGTATTAGGGACACGAATCAGCCCCAGCATTTT
TRBJ2-1 | TRBD1 | TRBV4-1 | - | CASSQGGTGAYNEQFF | TGCGCCAGCAGCCAAGGCGGGACAGGGGCCTACAATGAGCAGTTCTTC
TRBJ2-7 | - | TRBV14 | - | CASSQYPRGPYEQYF | TGTGCCAGCAGCCAGTACCCCAGGGGCCCTTACGAGCAGTACTTC
TRBJ2-4 | - | TRBV5-4 | - | CASSPRGEGGKNIQYF | TGTGCCAGCAGCCCCCGGGGGGAGGGGGGCAAAAACATTCAGTACTTC